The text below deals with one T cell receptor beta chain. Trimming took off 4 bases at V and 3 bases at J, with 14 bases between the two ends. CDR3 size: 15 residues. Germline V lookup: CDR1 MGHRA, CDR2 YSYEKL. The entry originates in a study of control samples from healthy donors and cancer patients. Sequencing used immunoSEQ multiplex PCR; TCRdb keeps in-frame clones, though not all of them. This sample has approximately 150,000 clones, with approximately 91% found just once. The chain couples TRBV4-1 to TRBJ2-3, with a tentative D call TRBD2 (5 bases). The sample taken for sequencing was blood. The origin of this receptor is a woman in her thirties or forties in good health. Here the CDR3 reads CASSPRLSGTDTQYF. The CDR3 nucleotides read TGCGCCAGCAGCCCTAGACTAAGTGGGACAGATACGCAGTATTTT.